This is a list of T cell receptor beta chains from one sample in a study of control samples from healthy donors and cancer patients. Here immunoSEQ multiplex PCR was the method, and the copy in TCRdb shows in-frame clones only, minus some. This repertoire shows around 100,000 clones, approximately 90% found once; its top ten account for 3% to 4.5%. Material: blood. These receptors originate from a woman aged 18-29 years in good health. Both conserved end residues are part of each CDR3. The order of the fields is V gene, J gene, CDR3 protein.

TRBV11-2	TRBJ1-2	CASSSLTGEGYTF
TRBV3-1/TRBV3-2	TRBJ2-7	CASSYRVDGEQYF
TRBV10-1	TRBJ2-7	CASSESRGITYEQYF
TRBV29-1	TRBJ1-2	CSVILQGAGDGYTF
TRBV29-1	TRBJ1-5	CPSGPTMGLGNQPQHF
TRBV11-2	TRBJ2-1	CASSLFWGEQFF
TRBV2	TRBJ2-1	CASTRLAGDYNEQFF
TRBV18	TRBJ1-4	CASSLSGTGNEKLFF
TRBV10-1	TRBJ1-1	CASSDRGNTEAFF
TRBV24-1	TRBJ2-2	CATSDPGQGGTGELFF
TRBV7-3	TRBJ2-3	CASSFGGGRGADTQYF
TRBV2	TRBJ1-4	CASNEGLNEKLFF
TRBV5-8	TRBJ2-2	CASSQTSWNTGELFF
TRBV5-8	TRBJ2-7	CASSWGENSYEQYF
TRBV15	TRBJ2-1	CATSRDMPQNAYNEQFF
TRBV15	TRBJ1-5	CATSRDLHSNQPQHF
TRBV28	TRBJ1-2	CASRDMTNYGYTF
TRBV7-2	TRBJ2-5	CASSLKGVEYF
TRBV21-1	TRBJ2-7	CASSDTYEQYF
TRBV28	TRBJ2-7	CASSRQGGISYEQYF
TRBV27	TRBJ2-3	CASSYGGADTQYF
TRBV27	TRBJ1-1	CASSLEVRSEAFF
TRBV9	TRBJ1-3	CASSVHQSSGNTIYF
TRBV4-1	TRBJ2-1	CASSQRASAYNEQFF
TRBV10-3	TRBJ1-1	CAISDVGVTEAFF
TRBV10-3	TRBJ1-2	CAISEDVSGGYTF
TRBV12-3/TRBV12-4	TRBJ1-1	CASSFVRNTEAFF
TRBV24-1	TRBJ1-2	CATSEDRDGYTF
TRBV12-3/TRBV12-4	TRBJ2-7	CASSLGDYEQYF
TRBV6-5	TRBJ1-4	CASSYDRGRGNEKLFF
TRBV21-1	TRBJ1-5	CASRRPFQPQHF
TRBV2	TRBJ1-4	CASSADRAGDEKLFF
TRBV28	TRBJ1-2	CASTRQGTDGYTF
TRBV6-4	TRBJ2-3	CASSDSGRQGPTDTQYF
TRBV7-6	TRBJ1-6	CASSLEAGTINSPLHF
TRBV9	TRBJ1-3	CASSGTTLFSGNTIYF
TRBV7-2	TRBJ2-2	CASSLDPRGLIPGELFF
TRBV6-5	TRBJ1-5	CASSPGPNNQPQHF
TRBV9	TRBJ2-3	CASSERDNTQYF
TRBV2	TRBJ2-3	CASSTDSRTDTQYF
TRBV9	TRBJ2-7	CASSPSWGQSSEQYF
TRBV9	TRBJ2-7	CASSVEVQAYEQYF
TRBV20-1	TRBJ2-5	CSANDGLSLQETQYF
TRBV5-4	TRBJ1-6	CASSSQNRQGNSPLHF
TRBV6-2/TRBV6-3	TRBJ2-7	CASSRPGTRNYEQYF